These T cell receptor beta chains were read from a single sample in a study of cytomegalovirus exposure and HLA in healthy donors. Profiled with immunoSEQ multiplex PCR; TCRdb holds only in-frame clones, not every one. The sample lists 84,000 or so clones; roughly three quarters were seen once. Input material: PBMCs. These receptors originate from a man aged 25-45 years in good health and CMV-seronegative. CDR3s leave out the opening cysteine and the closing phenylalanine or tryptophan. A D gene is named only where the DNA matches it firmly.

v_call: TRBV29-1; d_call: NA; cdr3_aa: SVVGGTDTQY
v_call: TRBV11-3; d_call: TRBD2; cdr3_aa: ASSSGLLETQY
v_call: TRBV28; d_call: TRBD1; cdr3_aa: ASSFGLGTGATEAF
v_call: TRBV4-2; d_call: NA; cdr3_aa: ASSQEGPGAYYEQY
v_call: TRBV6-1; d_call: NA; cdr3_aa: ASSEADGRQGSYSPLH
v_call: TRBV13; d_call: NA; cdr3_aa: ASSTLSGVVNNEQF
v_call: TRBV10-2; d_call: TRBD2; cdr3_aa: ASSDSRVAGY
v_call: TRBV5-1; d_call: NA; cdr3_aa: ASSSIGGTYNEQF
v_call: TRBV6-5; d_call: NA; cdr3_aa: ASSYSARRNTEAF
v_call: TRBV4-1; d_call: TRBD2; cdr3_aa: ASSQLAGGLSYNEQF
v_call: TRBV9; d_call: TRBD1; cdr3_aa: ASTTGEAGNTIY
v_call: TRBV28; d_call: TRBD1; cdr3_aa: ASSSDRVVTEAF
v_call: TRBV2; d_call: NA; cdr3_aa: ASSQQGNTEAF
v_call: TRBV10-3; d_call: NA; cdr3_aa: ATFTPSSGNTIY
v_call: TRBV4-1; d_call: NA; cdr3_aa: ASSQAVGGRSYGYT
v_call: TRBV30; d_call: TRBD2; cdr3_aa: AWKGLAGSTYNEQF
v_call: TRBV30; d_call: NA; cdr3_aa: AWSESGVEAF
v_call: TRBV10-1; d_call: NA; cdr3_aa: ASSDSVGTQY
v_call: TRBV18; d_call: NA; cdr3_aa: ASSPPGLLFVY
v_call: TRBV18; d_call: TRBD2; cdr3_aa: ASSRLAGDSYEQY
v_call: TRBV18; d_call: NA; cdr3_aa: ASSPLKRQAGTDTQY
v_call: TRBV30; d_call: TRBD1; cdr3_aa: AHTGQGGTEAF
v_call: TRBV7-2; d_call: TRBD1; cdr3_aa: ASSLRGQGLPYEQY
v_call: TRBV10-3; d_call: TRBD1; cdr3_aa: AISEFRDRNEKLF
v_call: TRBV28; d_call: TRBD1; cdr3_aa: ASSLARTGTSGNTIY
v_call: TRBV4-3; d_call: TRBD2; cdr3_aa: ASSQDQRGLSTDTQY
v_call: TRBV2; d_call: NA; cdr3_aa: ASSVPDSRNTEAF
v_call: TRBV5-4; d_call: TRBD1; cdr3_aa: ASSLGLQGVNSPLH
v_call: TRBV5-4; d_call: NA; cdr3_aa: ASSLGGGSYNEQF
v_call: TRBV7-2; d_call: TRBD1; cdr3_aa: ASSSGQGTEAF
v_call: TRBV28; d_call: TRBD1; cdr3_aa: ASHATGLGYGYT
v_call: TRBV7-2; d_call: TRBD1; cdr3_aa: ASSLEGGASYEQY
v_call: TRBV28; d_call: NA; cdr3_aa: ASSLAIGRSTETF
v_call: TRBV14; d_call: NA; cdr3_aa: ASSVGVGTEAF
v_call: TRBV27; d_call: TRBD1; cdr3_aa: ASSVPTGGIDEQY
v_call: TRBV6-5; d_call: NA; cdr3_aa: ASSFGVANGQWY
v_call: TRBV11-2; d_call: NA; cdr3_aa: ASSAGTRYGEQY
v_call: TRBV19; d_call: NA; cdr3_aa: ASRWTSPNTEAF
v_call: TRBV7-9; d_call: TRBD1; cdr3_aa: ASSRQGINTEAF
v_call: TRBV5-6; d_call: NA; cdr3_aa: ASSTRASNTYEQY
v_call: TRBV5-5; d_call: TRBD1; cdr3_aa: ASSNTGVRNTEAF
v_call: TRBV5-4; d_call: NA; cdr3_aa: ASSLGSGGSGKLF
v_call: TRBV6-5; d_call: TRBD2; cdr3_aa: ASSPGLAVPRRV
v_call: TRBV18; d_call: NA; cdr3_aa: ASSQNQGSPYEQY
v_call: TRBV7-9; d_call: NA; cdr3_aa: ASSLALLGDEAF
v_call: TRBV2; d_call: TRBD2; cdr3_aa: ASSVRASGSRRTGELF
v_call: TRBV28; d_call: NA; cdr3_aa: ASSLAAAAGTEAF
v_call: TRBV5-1; d_call: TRBD2; cdr3_aa: ASSVASSGTTYEQY
v_call: TRBV5-1; d_call: TRBD1; cdr3_aa: ASSSGQGEVTGELF
v_call: TRBV7-9; d_call: NA; cdr3_aa: ASSQENSNQPQH
v_call: TRBV7-9; d_call: NA; cdr3_aa: ASSLVSRIEAF
v_call: TRBV15; d_call: NA; cdr3_aa: ATSPRPGDGYT
v_call: TRBV5-8; d_call: TRBD2; cdr3_aa: ASSYGLAGGYTDTQY
v_call: TRBV7-9; d_call: TRBD2; cdr3_aa: ASSSLRTSEF
v_call: TRBV30; d_call: NA; cdr3_aa: AWSVAGLYGYT